This TCR beta chain came from a study of long-term antiretroviral therapy in people with HIV. The wider study: Sampling started about a decade before the 2015 immediate-ART recommendation.

immunoSEQ v3.0 was run at survey level. Method: immunoSEQ multiplex PCR; TCRdb's copy keeps in-frame clones and lacks some. The sample includes some 16,000 clones, roughly 81% of them seen just once. Study-wide results and limits: HIV repertoires covered narrower CDR3 length ranges than controls did. Dominance of pre-ART expanded clones persisted, fluctuating and often declining after ART. Viral resistance, ART adherence and therapy changes all lacked available data.

This CDR3 has 15 residues. J lost 3 bases, V lost 6 bases, and 9 bases had no gene match. Germline V gene sequence: CDR1 MDHEN, CDR2 SYDVKM. Details on this clone: Its antigen is undetermined.

The source of this sequence is a woman in her thirties or forties with HIV. Specimen: unsorted PBMCs, collected 0.5 years after starting antiretroviral therapy. The genes are TRBV28 and TRBJ2-7, with 9 bases identical to TRBD2. The CDR3 DNA is TGTGCCAGCAGCTCATCCGGGACTAGCAACTACGAGCAGTACTTC. Translation gives CASSSSGTSNYEQYF.